The rows below give T cell receptor beta chains drawn from one sample of a study of blood T cell repertoires in COVID-19. Sequencing was performed with immunoSEQ multiplex PCR; in TCRdb, only in-frame clones are kept and a portion is missing. The repertoire holds 110,000 to 150,000 clones, with around four fifths as singletons. The sample taken for sequencing was PBMCs or T cells enriched from blood (not recorded which). These TCRs come from a woman aged 40 to 50 who had recovered from COVID-19. The CDR3 runs from the conserved cysteine through the conserved F or W. The order of the fields is V gene, J gene, CDR3 protein.

TRBV19	TRBJ2-2	CASTAGQLTHVGELFF
TRBV29-1	TRBJ2-7	CSATHGTSGSYEQYF
TRBV7-7	TRBJ2-1	CASSPGLAAFYNEQFF
TRBV6-5	TRBJ2-1	CASSSRGTRDGNEQFF
TRBV11-2	TRBJ2-2	CASSLDFGLAGKTGELFF
TRBV11-1	TRBJ2-7	CASSRGLAGVAYEQYF
TRBV7-9	TRBJ2-5	CASRTSVAEPQETQYF
TRBV28	TRBJ1-1	CASSLWGDTEAFF
TRBV10-3	TRBJ1-5	CAISDGQDSNQPQHF
TRBV2	TRBJ1-5	CASNREYNQPQHF